This T cell receptor beta chain stems from a study of regulatory T cells in long-lasting Graves disease. The wider study: Those with persistent Graves' disease had received antithyroid drugs for over 5 years with positive TSH receptor antibodies.

Investigators prepared the TCR beta libraries by applying iRepertoire HTBI primers and Arm-PCR of CDR3 regions. From the multiplex PCR reads, TCRdb called clonotypes with MiXCR, one entry per CDR3 protein. The data show about 470,000 distinct CDR3 sequences, roughly 20% seen once. The CDR3 sequence is 15 residues long. Germline V gives CDR1 DFQATT, CDR2 SNEGSKA (reference sequence). V was shortened by 1 base and J by 2 bases, with 14 bases between the two germline ends. General study results and limits: Sampling was limited to peripheral blood rather than thyroid tissue. Persistent cases favored TRBV28, TRBJ1-2 and TRBJ2-5.

Note on this clonotype: Its antigen is not identified.

Noted time point: persistent/refractory GD, antithyroid drugs over 5 years with positive TRAb. Construction of the TCR library relied on RNA isolated from PBMCs. The collection involved drawing nine milliliters of peripheral blood into EDTA tubes. This material consisted of peripheral blood mononuclear cells (PBMCs), taken when the disease was refractory, from a patient treated with antithyroid drugs. This receptor was obtained from a female donor with Graves disease. The J gene is TRBJ2-5, the V gene TRBV20-1, with D perhaps TRBD1 (5 bases). The CDR3 region has the DNA TGCAGTGCTAGAGGGGGCACGGGCAGACAAGAGACCCAGTACTTC. Translating gives CSARGGTGRQETQYF.